The subject of this entry is one T cell receptor (beta chain). This clonotype was observed at least ten times. Its antigen is still unknown. No much larger clone is present one base from it, and per-base qualities are unavailable. From cysteine to phenylalanine, the CDR3 is 14 amino acids long. Only the CDR3 DNA is retained, 42 bases long and in frame from the first base. Trimming removed 6 bases from V and 1 base from J; the gene matches leave 3 bases unexplained. As encoded in the germline V gene (reference sequence), CDR1 is DFQATT while CDR2 is SNEGSKA. These data come from a study of regulatory T cells in long-lasting Graves disease (dated by TCRdb to 2020 to 2023). With regard to the full study: Persistent Graves' disease meant more than 5 years of antithyroid drug treatment with TSH receptor autoantibodies that stayed positive. Antithyroid drugs had been taken for around 9.8 years on average by persistent Graves' disease patients in the clinical cohort. A total of some 33 samples were covered by TCR sequencing, comprising approximately 13 persistent and around 20 newly diagnosed Graves' disease patients. Patients with persistent Graves' disease were compared with patients with newly diagnosed Graves' disease using TCR sequencing and RNA sequencing of peripheral blood. The study was conducted in China and was registered as a clinical trial.

The label giving this sample's time point can be read as: persistent/refractory GD, antithyroid drugs over 5 years with positive TRAb. RNA was extracted from PBMCs in TRIzol for both TCR sequencing and RNA sequencing. The diagnosis of Graves' disease followed American Thyroid Association guidelines. Patients were recruited from an endocrinology department in Xi'an, China. Each patient gave about 8.1 milliliters of peripheral blood, collected in an EDTA anticoagulant tube. Ficoll Paque Plus density gradient separation was used to isolate PBMCs, and no additional T cell sorting was done. An Agilent 2100 Bioanalyzer and agarose gel were used to assess RNA quality, and a NanoDrop 2000 was used to measure RNA concentration. The receptor library was made with multiplex PCR. Sequencing was performed on an Illumina HiSeq 4000. To build TCR beta libraries, CDR3 regions were amplified by Arm-PCR using iRepertoire HTBI primers. Before sequencing, the PCR products went through gel purification. The study's own analysis went as follows. Gene usage analysis of CDR3 amino acid clonotypes used the 60 to 75 TRBV and around 14 TRBJ segments found across samples. COPE and FqMerger were used to merge the filtered high-quality paired reads into contigs. BLAST was used to align contigs to IMGT TRBV, TRBD and TRBJ reference genes, and CDR3 was defined according to IMGT. Any clonotype with a frequency above 0.1% was counted as a highly expanded clone. Shannon entropy was used to measure repertoire diversity, and the Gini coefficient was used to measure V-J evenness. A clonotype found in more than one individual was treated as public. Using fastp at Q25 and MiXCR, TCRdb reprocessed the public reads and kept productive beta chains. All rows with the same CDR3 protein become a single entry with the most common DNA and genes. The V and J calls were not made by the authors but by TCRdb's processing. This sample holds about 460,000 distinct CDR3 sequences; about 22% were observed only once. The ten largest clonotypes hold around 13% of the sample.

What the work shows at the level of the full study, not this receptor alone: TRBV28, TRBJ1-2 and TRBJ2-5 were preferentially used in persistent disease, while TRBV20-1 and TRBJ2-1 were favored in newly diagnosed disease. The small sample size was acknowledged by the authors as a limitation that may reduce accuracy. Sequencing and analysis were restricted to the TCR beta chain. Persistent patients shared more public clonotypes among themselves (around 2,700) than newly diagnosed patients did (roughly 910). Persistent Graves' disease patients showed lower TCR Shannon entropy and fewer highly expanded clones than newly diagnosed patients, suggesting clonal expansion. Because the primary lesion, thyroid tissue, could not be accessed, the study looked at peripheral blood alone.

Rearrangement joined TRBV20-1 to TRBJ2-6, and 7 bases in between align with TRBD1. This sequence originates from a female donor with Graves disease. Here the sequenced sample was peripheral blood mononuclear cells (PBMCs), taken when the disease was refractory, from a patient treated with antithyroid drugs. The DNA reads TGCAGTGCAACGACAGGGTCTGGGGCCAACGTCCTGACTTTC. Its translation is CSATTGSGANVLTF.